The present entry profiles one T cell receptor beta chain with its context. This record comes from a study of blood T cell repertoires in COVID-19. Across the study: Collection of acute and convalescent COVID-19 samples took place in the United States, Italy and Spain. T cells, B-cell-depleted T cells, or PBMCs supplied cDNA or gDNA.

Everyone who took part was 18 to 89 years old, and they came from about 25 US areas. Donors were grouped by their self-reported clinical history. Clones were sequenced by immunoSEQ multiplex PCR, and TCRdb holds only the in-frame ones, with some missing. The profile shows some 170,000 clones, roughly 87% of them singletons. The sequence derives from a human donor with acute COVID-19. The donor label of this sample is uncertain. Sequencing was carried out using PBMCs or T cells enriched from blood (not recorded which).

CDR3 residues: CASSDRGRGEETQYF. The CDR3 DNA reads as TGTGCCAGCAGTGACAGGGGAAGGGGTGAGGAGACCCAGTACTTC. This sequence joins TRBV11-1 and TRBJ2-5; 8 bases line up with TRBD1. Germline CDR1 SGHAT, CDR2 FQDESV (reference sequence). V trimming: 6 bases; J trimming: 5 bases; junction bases outside the gene matches: 11. The CDR3 consists of 15 residues. The full variable domain, in which reference TRBV11-1 and TRBJ2-5 provide the parts outside the CDR3, is EAEVAQSPRYKITEKSQAVAFWCDPISGHATLYWYRQILGQGPELLVQFQDESVVDDSQLPKDRFSAERLKGVDSTLKIQPAELGDSAMYLCASSDRGRGEETQYFGPGTRLLVL.